The clone carrying this T cell receptor (beta chain) has ten or more counts. The antigen is unknown. These data originate in a study of T cells in Graves' hyperthyroidism and ophthalmopathy. Study-wide context: Peripheral blood sampling occurred at initial diagnosis, before any treatment. Study-level results: Researchers found most expanded thyroid clonotypes above 0.001 in blood as well.

Germline V gene data show CDR1 as KGHDR and CDR2 as SFDVKD. The V and J ends lost 3 bases and 0 bases, in that order; junction bases with no gene match: 10. CDR3 size: 18 residues. RNA transcripts provided the source from which TCR beta CDR3 regions were amplified. HTBI primers drove first-round RT-PCR of the TCR CDR3. Via MiXCR, TCRdb re-called the multiplex PCR reads, giving one row per CDR3 protein. The data hold roughly 700,000 distinct CDR3 sequences, with 17% observed a single time. An absence of ophthalmopathy progression within 18 months meant stable Graves' hyperthyroidism. The hyperthyroidism patients had all been newly diagnosed, and their disease duration was under 2 months. Their ages ranged from 18 to 65 years.

This chain joins TRBV24-1 and TRBJ1-5; 7 bases match TRBD1. Sequencing input: blood. The sequence came from a man aged 45-65 years with Graves' hyperthyroidism. In nucleotides, the CDR3 is TGTGCCACCAGTGATCCACGGGAGGGACAGTATAGCAATCAGCCCCAGCATTTT. This sequence encodes CATSDPREGQYSNQPQHF.